These 11 T cell receptor beta chains were all obtained from the same sample, sequenced in a study of OX40 agonist ivuxolimab in advanced cancers. The repertoire was sequenced with immunoSEQ multiplex PCR; TCRdb's copy has only in-frame clones and lacks some. This sample yields tens of thousands of clones, of which less than 95% are seen a single time; over 9.5% belongs to the top ten. The source was CD4+ or CD8+ T cells sorted from blood, collected in a trial of the OX40 agonist ivuxolimab. Source of these receptors: an adult with an advanced solid tumor such as melanoma, head and neck, liver or kidney cancer.

The chain uses TRBV5-6 and TRBJ2-5; D remains unclear. V dropped 0 bases and J dropped 5 bases, with 11 bases sitting between them. In germline, CDR1 is SGHDT, CDR2 YYEEEE. The CDR3 consists of 14 residues. The CDR3 coding sequence is TGTGCCAGCAGCTTGGCCGACTTGAGGGAGACCCAGTACTTC. Translated: CASSLADLRETQYF.

A word on this clone: This same CDR3 is encoded by further DNA sequences in the sample. The J gene is TRBJ1-1, the V gene TRBV9; D ambiguous. Germline CDR1 is SGDLS and CDR2 is YYNGEE. With 0 bases removed from V and 5 bases from J, the gap between germline ends came to 11 bases. The CDR3 loop spans 14 amino acids. In nucleotides, the CDR3 is TGTGCCAGCAGCGTAGGTGGGGTTGGGACTGAAGCTTTCTTT. It yields the protein CASSVGGVGTEAFF.

This sequence joins TRBV5-5 and TRBJ2-3; 9 bases fit TRBD2. CDR1 is SGHKS and CDR2 is YYEKEE in the germline V gene (reference sequence). The CDR3 has 15 residues. The V gene end was trimmed by 5 bases and the J gene end by 1 base; junction bases not matched to a gene: 5. The CDR3 DNA follows: TGTGCCAGCAGTTCCCGACTAGCGGGCACAGATACGCAGTATTTT. It encodes CASSSRLAGTDTQYF.

The rearrangement joins TRBV5-1 to TRBJ1-5; 9 bases fit TRBD1. This CDR3 has 14 amino acids. V shed 4 bases, J shed 4 bases, and the junction held 3 bases outside the gene matches. CDR1 is SGHRS and CDR2 is YFSETQ in the germline V gene. The CDR3 here is CASSDGTGNQPQHF. The CDR3 nucleotides are TGCGCCAGCAGCGACGGGACAGGGAATCAGCCCCAGCATTTT.

The rearrangement joins TRBV7-2 to TRBJ2-3; TRBD2 might be the D (5 bases). The CDR3 sequence is 14 residues long. Between the trimmed V and J ends, which lost 5 bases and 2 bases, there was a span of 11 bases. Germline V lookup: CDR1 SGHTA, CDR2 FQGNSA. In DNA, the CDR3 is TGTGCCAGCAGCCTCTCGGGATACACAGATACGCAGTATTTT. This sequence encodes CASSLSGYTDTQYF. Supplemented by reference TRBV7-2 and TRBJ2-3, the full variable domain reads GAGVSQSPSNKVTEKGKDVELRCDPISGHTALYWYRQSLGQGLEFLIYFQGNSAPDKSGLPSDRFSAERTGGSVSTLTIQRTQQEDSAVYLCASSLSGYTDTQYFGPGTRLTVL.

The V and J genes are TRBV5-1 and TRBJ1-2, with TRBD1 matching over 10 bases. The V segment lost 4 bases and the J segment 7 bases; nucleotides outside the gene matches: 13. The CDR3 has 16 amino acids. The germline CDR1 and CDR2 sequences are SGHRS and YFSETQ. The CDR3 nucleotides read TGCGCCAGCAGCGTAACCGGGACAGGGGATTCGGTTGGCTACACCTTC. Its translation is CASSVTGTGDSVGYTF.

This sequence joins TRBV9 and TRBJ1-1, with a tentative D call TRBD1 (6 bases). V was clipped by 4 bases and J by 1 base, with 20 bases between them. Germline-derived CDR1 and CDR2 are SGDLS and YYNGEE. The length of the CDR3 is 17 residues. The CDR3 DNA sequence: TGTGCCAGCAGCTCCCCCGGGACACTGAACACGAACACTGAAGCTTTCTTT. This encodes CASSSPGTLNTNTEAFF.

The CDR3 reads CASSQEGGFNYEQYF. CDR3 sequence (DNA): TGCGCCAGCAGCCAAGAAGGGGGTTTCAACTACGAGCAGTACTTC. The chain uses TRBV4-1 and TRBJ2-7; possibly TRBD1 for D (6 bases). The CDR3 has 15 amino acids. V was clipped by 0 bases and J by 3 bases, with 12 bases between them. Germline values: CDR1 MGHRA, CDR2 YSYEKL.

This sequence joins TRBV6-5 and TRBJ2-7, with D tentatively TRBD2 (5 bases). The V and J ends lost 0 bases and 3 bases respectively, with 12 bases between them. Germline CDR1 is MNHEY and CDR2 is SVGAGI. This CDR3 is built from 15 residues. The DNA for the CDR3 is TGTGCCAGCAGTTACTCTAACGGGATTCACTACGAGCAGTACTTC. Translating gives CASSYSNGIHYEQYF.

This clone was counted ten times or more. V and J are TRBV6-1 and TRBJ1-2; TRBD1 aligns across 7 bases. The CDR3 has 13 amino acids. V lost 2 bases, J lost 8 bases, and 5 bases stayed unmatched. Germline lookup yields CDR1 MNHNS and CDR2 SASEGT. The CDR3 bases are TGTGCCAGCAGTGAAAGGGGGCCGAGGGGCTACACCTTC. Protein sequence: CASSERGPRGYTF.

In this sample, this clone turned up once. The chain combines TRBV27 with TRBJ1-4; 7 bases agree with TRBD1. V shed 6 bases, J shed 11 bases, and the junction held 9 bases outside the gene matches. The germline CDR1 and CDR2 sequences are MNHEY and SMNVEV (reference sequence). The CDR3 consists of 13 residues. The CDR3 sequence: CASSPTGLLKLFF. Here the CDR3 DNA reads TGTGCCAGCAGCCCGACAGGGTTATTGAAACTGTTTTTT.